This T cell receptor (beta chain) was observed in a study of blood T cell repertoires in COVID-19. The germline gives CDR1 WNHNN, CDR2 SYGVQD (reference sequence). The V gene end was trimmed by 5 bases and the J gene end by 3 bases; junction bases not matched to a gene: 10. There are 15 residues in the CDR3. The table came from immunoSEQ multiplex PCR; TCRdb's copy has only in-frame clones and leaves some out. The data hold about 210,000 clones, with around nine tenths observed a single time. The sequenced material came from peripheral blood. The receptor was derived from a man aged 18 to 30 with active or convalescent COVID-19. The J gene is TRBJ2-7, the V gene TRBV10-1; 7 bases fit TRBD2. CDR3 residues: CASSSAGVGGYEQYF. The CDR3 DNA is TGCGCCAGCAGTTCGGCGGGAGTTGGGGGCTACGAGCAGTACTTC.